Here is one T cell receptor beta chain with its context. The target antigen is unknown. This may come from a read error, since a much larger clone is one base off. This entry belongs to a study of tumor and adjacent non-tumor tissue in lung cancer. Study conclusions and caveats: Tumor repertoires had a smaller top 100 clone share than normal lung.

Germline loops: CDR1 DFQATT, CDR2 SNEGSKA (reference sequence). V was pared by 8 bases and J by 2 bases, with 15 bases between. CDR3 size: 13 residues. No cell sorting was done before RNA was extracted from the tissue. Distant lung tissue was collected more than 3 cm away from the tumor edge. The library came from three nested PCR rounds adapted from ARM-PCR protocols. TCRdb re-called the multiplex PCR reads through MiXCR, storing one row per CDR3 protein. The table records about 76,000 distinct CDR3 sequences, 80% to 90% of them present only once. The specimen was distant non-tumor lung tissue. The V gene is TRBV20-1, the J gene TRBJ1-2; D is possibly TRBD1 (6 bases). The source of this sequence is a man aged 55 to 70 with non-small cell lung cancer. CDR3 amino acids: CSFLHGQNYGYTF. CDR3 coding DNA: TGCAGTTTCCTACACGGACAGAACTATGGCTACACCTTC.